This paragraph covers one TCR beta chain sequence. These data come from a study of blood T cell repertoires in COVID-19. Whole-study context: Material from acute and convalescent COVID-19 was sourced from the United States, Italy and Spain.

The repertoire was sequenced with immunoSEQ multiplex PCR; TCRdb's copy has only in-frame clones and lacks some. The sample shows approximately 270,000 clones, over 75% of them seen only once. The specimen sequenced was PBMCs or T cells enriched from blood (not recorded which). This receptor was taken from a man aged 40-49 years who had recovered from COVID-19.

CDR3 in amino acids: CASSRLDRGLMYEQYF. The CDR3 region has the DNA TGTGCCAGCAGCAGATTGGACAGGGGACTGATGTACGAGCAGTACTTC. The rearrangement uses TRBV7-2 and TRBJ2-7; 9 nucleotides agree with TRBD1. This CDR3 has 16 residues. V lost 5 bases, J lost 4 bases, and 12 bases stayed unmatched. CDR1 SGHTA and CDR2 FQGNSA come from the germline V gene. The full variable domain, with the rest looked up from reference TRBV7-2 and TRBJ2-7, is GAGVSQSPSNKVTEKGKDVELRCDPISGHTALYWYRQSLGQGLEFLIYFQGNSAPDKSGLPSDRFSAERTGGSVSTLTIQRTQQEDSAVYLCASSRLDRGLMYEQYFGPGTRLTVT.